This T cell receptor beta chain was recorded in a study of blood T cell repertoires in COVID-19. Study-wide background: PBMCs, B-cell-depleted T cells, or T cells provided the cDNA or gDNA that made up the material.

The protocol was immunoSEQ multiplex PCR, while the TCRdb copy is restricted to in-frame clones and leaves out a portion. The table includes just over 200,000 clones, over 75% detected once. CDR1 SGHTA and CDR2 FQGNSA come from the germline V gene. The CDR3 is 14 amino acids. V shed 2 bases and J shed 4 bases, with 11 bases lying between them. The gene calls are TRBV7-2 and TRBJ2-5, with TRBD1 as a possible D gene (5 bases). The source material was peripheral blood. The source is an elderly man with acute or convalescent COVID-19. The CDR3 spells CASSLRQSLETQYF. In nucleotides, the CDR3 is TGTGCCAGCAGCTTAAGACAGTCATTAGAGACCCAGTACTTC.